This is a list of T cell receptor beta chains from one sample in a study of shared clonotypes between healthy human individuals. Sequencing was performed with immunoSEQ multiplex PCR; in TCRdb, only in-frame clones are kept and a portion is missing. This table has millions of clones, approximately 95% appearing once. The material sequenced was naive CD8+ T cells sorted from blood. The receptor source for this set is a man younger than 35 in good health. Both conserved end residues are part of each CDR3. D genes are given only for firm matches. The size entry is marked missing in some rows and otherwise reads once, few, many or a size class.

CDR3nt: TGTGCCAGCAGCTCCTGGGAGACGCCGAACACCGGGGAGCTGTTTTTT; CDR3aa: CASSSWETPNTGELFF; j_gene: TRBJ2-2; abundance: NA; len: 16; v_gene: TRBV11-2; d_gene: NA
CDR3nt: TGTGCCAGCAGCCCGGTCGGGGTTCACGATGAGCAGTTCTTC; CDR3aa: CASSPVGVHDEQFF; j_gene: TRBJ2-1; abundance: NA; len: 14; v_gene: TRBV7-9; d_gene: NA
CDR3nt: TGTGCCAGCAACCCCACGTGGGGGGGAGGCACAGATACGCAGTATTTT; CDR3aa: CASNPTWGGGTDTQYF; j_gene: TRBJ2-3; abundance: NA; len: 16; v_gene: TRBV28; d_gene: TRBD2
CDR3nt: TGTGCCAGCAGTTACTCGAAAGCAGGGGGGGCCTACGAGCAGTACTTC; CDR3aa: CASSYSKAGGAYEQYF; j_gene: TRBJ2-7; abundance: once; len: 16; v_gene: TRBV6-5; d_gene: NA
CDR3nt: TGTGCCAGCAGCGTCGGAGGGGGCACCTATGGCTACACCTTC; CDR3aa: CASSVGGGTYGYTF; j_gene: TRBJ1-2; abundance: NA; len: 14; v_gene: TRBV9; d_gene: TRBD1
CDR3nt: TGTGCCACCAGCTCTCCGCCTGGGGGGGCGGCTTTCTTT; CDR3aa: CATSSPPGGAAFF; j_gene: TRBJ1-1; abundance: NA; len: 13; v_gene: TRBV15; d_gene: NA
CDR3nt: TGTGCTAGTGGTTTGGGACAGGGGGCATGGGAGCAGTACTTC; CDR3aa: CASGLGQGAWEQYF; j_gene: TRBJ2-7; abundance: NA; len: 14; v_gene: TRBV12-5; d_gene: TRBD1
CDR3nt: TGTGCCAGCAGCGCCGAAGGGACAGGGTTACATACGCAGTATTTT; CDR3aa: CASSAEGTGLHTQYF; j_gene: TRBJ2-3; abundance: NA; len: 15; v_gene: TRBV5-6; d_gene: TRBD1
CDR3nt: TGCGCCAGCAGCTGGACAGGGGGCATCTATGGCTACACCTTC; CDR3aa: CASSWTGGIYGYTF; j_gene: TRBJ1-2; abundance: NA; len: 14; v_gene: TRBV5-1; d_gene: TRBD1
CDR3nt: TGTGCCAGCAGCTTCGGACAGGGGAGCTCCTATAATTCACCCCTCCACTTT; CDR3aa: CASSFGQGSSYNSPLHF; j_gene: TRBJ1-6; abundance: NA; len: 17; v_gene: TRBV5-4; d_gene: TRBD1
CDR3nt: TGCGCCAGCAGCCAAGAGACAGTCTCCGGGGAGCTGTTTTTT; CDR3aa: CASSQETVSGELFF; j_gene: TRBJ2-2; abundance: NA; len: 14; v_gene: TRBV4-3; d_gene: NA
CDR3nt: TGTGCCAGCCAGGGGGCCAAAAACATTCAGTACTTC; CDR3aa: CASQGAKNIQYF; j_gene: TRBJ2-4; abundance: NA; len: 12; v_gene: TRBV11-2; d_gene: NA
CDR3nt: TGTGCCAGCAGCCAAGATAAGGGAGCATACTACGAGCAGTACTTC; CDR3aa: CASSQDKGAYYEQYF; j_gene: TRBJ2-7; abundance: once; len: 15; v_gene: TRBV4-2; d_gene: NA
CDR3nt: TGTGCCAGCAGTATGGGGAGTTACACTGAAGCTTTCTTT; CDR3aa: CASSMGSYTEAFF; j_gene: TRBJ1-1; abundance: NA; len: 13; v_gene: TRBV27; d_gene: NA
CDR3nt: TGTGCCAGCAGTCCGCCGAACACTGAAGCTTTCTTT; CDR3aa: CASSPPNTEAFF; j_gene: TRBJ1-1; abundance: NA; len: 12; v_gene: TRBV6-6; d_gene: NA
CDR3nt: TGTGCCTGGAGTGTGGGACAGGGGCCTGGGGCCAACGTCCTGACTTTC; CDR3aa: CAWSVGQGPGANVLTF; j_gene: TRBJ2-6; abundance: NA; len: 16; v_gene: TRBV30; d_gene: TRBD1
CDR3nt: TGTGCCAGCACGACAGGTATTGAGCAGTTCTTC; CDR3aa: CASTTGIEQFF; j_gene: TRBJ2-1; abundance: NA; len: 11; v_gene: TRBV27; d_gene: NA
CDR3nt: TGTGCCAGTAGCCCAGACAATAACTATGGCTACACCTTC; CDR3aa: CASSPDNNYGYTF; j_gene: TRBJ1-2; abundance: NA; len: 13; v_gene: TRBV19; d_gene: NA
CDR3nt: TGTGCCAGCAGCGCCGGACAGGGTGCTAGAGACGAGCAGTACTTC; CDR3aa: CASSAGQGARDEQYF; j_gene: TRBJ2-7; abundance: once; len: 15; v_gene: TRBV7-9; d_gene: TRBD1
CDR3nt: TGTGCCAGCAGTCCCGGACAGGGGCAAGAGACCCAGTACTTC; CDR3aa: CASSPGQGQETQYF; j_gene: TRBJ2-5; abundance: NA; len: 14; v_gene: TRBV6-5; d_gene: TRBD1
CDR3nt: TGTGCCAGCAGCTTAGTAGGGACAGGTGTATACAATGAGCAGTTCTTC; CDR3aa: CASSLVGTGVYNEQFF; j_gene: TRBJ2-1; abundance: NA; len: 16; v_gene: TRBV7-9; d_gene: TRBD1
CDR3nt: TGTGCCTGGTCCACAGGCTACGCTAGCACAGATACGCAGTATTTT; CDR3aa: CAWSTGYASTDTQYF; j_gene: TRBJ2-3; abundance: once; len: 15; v_gene: TRBV30; d_gene: NA